This TCR beta chain was profiled in a study of blood T cell repertoires in COVID-19. The overall study: Sites in the United States, Italy and Spain provided acute and convalescent COVID-19 samples.

The cohort comprised adults aged roughly 18 to 100 years residing in approximately 25 US areas. Assignments of participants to cohorts depended upon their own reported clinical history. How the authors handled the data: Amplification of reference gene primers was used by the study to estimate nucleated cell counts. TCRdb's copy holds only in-frame clones and misses some; the assay was immunoSEQ multiplex PCR. The DNA was the basis for D and trimming; V, J and clone size are from that table. The table lists 300,000 to 500,000 clones, 85% to 90% of them singletons. Sequenced input: PBMCs or T cells enriched from blood (not recorded which). The source of this sequence is a woman under 40 with acute COVID-19.

The CDR3 nucleotides read TGTGCCAGCAGCTTGCGTGCTACCTATAGCAATCAGCCCCAGCATTTT. Residues: CASSLRATYSNQPQHF. This sequence joins TRBV5-6 and TRBJ1-5; D uncertain. The CDR3 is 16 amino acids. Trimming removed 1 base from V and 0 bases from J, with 11 bases in between. CDR1 and CDR2 from the germline V gene are SGHDT and YYEEEE. Full variable domain (outside the CDR3, taken from reference TRBV5-6 and TRBJ1-5): DAGVTQSPTHLIKTRGQQVTLRCSPKSGHDTVSWYQQALGQGPQFIFQYYEEEERQRGNFPDRFSGHQFPNYSSELNVNALLLGDSALYLCASSLRATYSNQPQHFGDGTRLSIL.